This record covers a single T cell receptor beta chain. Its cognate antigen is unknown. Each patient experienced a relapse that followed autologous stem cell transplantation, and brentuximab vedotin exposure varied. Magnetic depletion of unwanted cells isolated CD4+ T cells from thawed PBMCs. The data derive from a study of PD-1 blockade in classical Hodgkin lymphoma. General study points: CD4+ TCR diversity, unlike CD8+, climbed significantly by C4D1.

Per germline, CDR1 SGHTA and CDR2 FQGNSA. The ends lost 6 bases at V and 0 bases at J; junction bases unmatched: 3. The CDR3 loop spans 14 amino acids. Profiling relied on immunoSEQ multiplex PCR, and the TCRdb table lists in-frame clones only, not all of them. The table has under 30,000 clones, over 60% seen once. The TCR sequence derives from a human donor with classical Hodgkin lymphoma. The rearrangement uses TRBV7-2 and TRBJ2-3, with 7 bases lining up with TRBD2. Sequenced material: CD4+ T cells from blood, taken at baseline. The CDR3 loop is CASRLALSTDTQYF. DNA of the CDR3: TGTGCCAGCAGACTAGCGCTTAGCACAGATACGCAGTATTTT. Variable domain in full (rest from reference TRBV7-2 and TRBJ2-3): GAGVSQSPSNKVTEKGKDVELRCDPISGHTALYWYRQSLGQGLEFLIYFQGNSAPDKSGLPSDRFSAERTGGSVSTLTIQRTQQEDSAVYLCASRLALSTDTQYFGPGTRLTVL.